The 5 T cell receptor beta chains below come from one sample, sequenced in a study of blood T cell repertoires in COVID-19. The data were produced by immunoSEQ multiplex PCR, yet TCRdb's version contains in-frame clones alone and is incomplete. Among 150,000 to 200,000 clones, roughly 85% were seen once, and the ten largest hold around a fifth. Sample: PBMCs or T cells enriched from blood (not recorded which). Receptors originate from a woman in her 70s in a cohort exposed to, infected with or recovered from COVID-19 (not recorded which).

This sequence joins TRBV18 and TRBJ2-3; perhaps TRBD2 as D (6 bases). The CDR3 is made up of 15 amino acids. Germline values: CDR1 KGHSH, CDR2 LQKENI. The V and J ends lost 2 bases and 2 bases respectively, with 11 bases between them. The CDR3 DNA is TGTGCCAGCTCACCAGTTGCGGGACTCACAGATACGCAGTATTTT. Translating gives CASSPVAGLTDTQYF.

V is TRBV18 and J is TRBJ1-3; a weak D match, TRBD1 (5 bases). V was clipped by 6 bases and J by 2 bases, with 8 bases between them. CDR3 size: 13 residues. Germline V lookup: CDR1 KGHSH, CDR2 LQKENI. The CDR3 here is CASSPGAGNTIYF. In DNA, the CDR3 is TGTGCCAGCTCGCCGGGGGCTGGAAACACCATATATTTT.

This clone was recorded at least ten times. The rearrangement uses TRBV7-2 and TRBJ1-4; D not certain. Germline V gene sequence: CDR1 SGHTA, CDR2 FQGNSA. V was clipped by 2 bases and J by 4 bases, with 5 bases between them. The CDR3 extends over 13 amino acids. DNA of the CDR3: TGTGCCAGCAGCTTAAACAATAATGAAAAACTGTTTTTT. Amino acids: CASSLNNNEKLFF.

This rearrangement joins TRBV6-5 to TRBJ2-7; D remains unclear. Germline CDR1 reads MNHEY; CDR2 reads SVGAGI. The germline V and J ends were trimmed by 7 bases and 0 bases, with 16 bases remaining between them. The CDR3 has 15 amino acids. As DNA, the CDR3 is TGTGCCAGCAATCCACGGCAGGCAGCCTCCTACGAGCAGTACTTC. It encodes CASNPRQAASYEQYF.

The chain uses TRBV19 and TRBJ2-7, with 10 bases that match TRBD2. The CDR3 covers 14 residues. Germline lookup yields CDR1 LNHDA and CDR2 SQIVND (reference sequence). The trim removed 5 bases at V and 1 base at J, leaving 2 bases unmatched. The CDR3 DNA reads as TGTGCCAGTAGTTCTAGCGGGAGTTCCTACGAGCAGTACTTC. It encodes CASSSSGSSYEQYF.